One T cell receptor (beta chain) is described in this entry. Its antigen is as yet unknown. The assay was immunoSEQ multiplex PCR, and TCRdb's table has in-frame clones only and misses some. The data contain about 450,000 clones, roughly 89% of them seen just once; the ten biggest clones take up just over 2.5%. This sample is part of a study of Ad26.COV2.S vaccination and SARS-CoV-2 variants. Findings and limits, study-wide: Measurements of TCR breadth and depth may have given underestimates of the total T cell responses.

The sample's treatment: around 19 received Ad26.COV2.S at low or high dose, single or two shots; 5 received placebo; per-sample allocation not given. Samples came from day 63 after the first vaccine or placebo injection. Adults aged 18-55 years in Boston included the donor. Expression of Wuhan-strain SARS-CoV-2 spike came from the Ad26 vector that formed the vaccine. V lost 1 base, J lost 0 bases, and 16 bases lay in between. CDR1 is SGHNT and CDR2 is YYREEE in the germline V gene (reference sequence). The CDR3 is made up of 17 amino acids. Sample: peripheral blood, taken in a trial of Ad26.COV2.S vaccine versus placebo. The clonotype originates from a person between 18 and 65 years old who received the Ad26.COV2.S COVID-19 vaccine or a placebo. The gene calls are TRBV5-4 and TRBJ1-1; D is unresolved. The CDR3 is CASSLFSRLQMNTEAFF. In DNA form, the CDR3 reads TGTGCCAGCAGCTTGTTTTCAAGACTTCAGATGAACACTGAAGCTTTCTTT.